The next 30 T cell receptor beta chains were all read from a single sample in a study of shared clonotypes between healthy human individuals. Libraries were prepared by immunoSEQ multiplex PCR; TCRdb keeps only in-frame clonotypes and omits some of them. The data show 2.3 million or so clones, with 93% seen just once and about 0.39% held by the top ten. The specimen sequenced was naive CD4+ T cells from PBMCs. Subset here: CD45RA+ positively selected. The receptors stem from a man aged 18 to 30 in good health. Some clones in this sample may be carry-over from other donors' samples.

V and J are TRBV5-1 and TRBJ2-1, with 7 bases lining up with TRBD1. The CDR3 has 15 amino acids. CDR1 is SGHRS and CDR2 is YFSETQ in the germline V gene. Germline trimming cut 4 bases from V and 1 base from J; bases unmatched to any gene: 5. CDR3 bases: TGCGCCAGCAGCAGGGGACAGACTTCCTACAATGAGCAGTTCTTC. Its protein product is CASSRGQTSYNEQFF.

V usage is TRBV7-9 and J usage is TRBJ2-1; no reliable D call. CDR3 size: 11 residues. Trimming stripped 5 bases from V and 12 bases from J, with 11 bases between. Per the germline V gene, CDR1 is SEHNR and CDR2 is FQNEAQ (reference sequence). CDR3: CASSNVERQFF. CDR3 sequence (DNA): TGTGCCAGCAGCAATGTGGAGCGGCAGTTCTTC. The variable domain in full, with the rest retrieved from reference TRBV7-9 and TRBJ2-1, is DTGVSQNPRHKITKRGQNVTFRCDPISEHNRLYWYRQTLGQGPEFLTYFQNEAQLEKSRLLSDRFSAERPKGSFSTLEIQRTEQGDSAMYLCASSNVERQFFGPGTRLTVL.

The sample holds one count of this clone. The rearrangement uses TRBV15 and TRBJ2-3; D unresolved. Germline V gene data show CDR1 as LNHNV and CDR2 as YYDKDF (reference sequence). This CDR3 contains 15 residues. V lost 0 bases and J 0 bases, leaving 7 bases between the germline ends. The CDR3 region has the DNA TGTGCCACCAGCAGAGATCGCTCTAGCACAGATACGCAGTATTTT. Translation: CATSRDRSSTDTQYF.

The gene calls are TRBV4-2 and TRBJ2-7, with TRBD2 identical over 7 bases. The CDR3 length is 16 residues. Germline trimming cut 3 bases from V and 2 bases from J; bases unmatched to any gene: 10. Germline loops: CDR1 LGHNA, CDR2 YNFKEQ. CDR3 coding DNA: TGTGCCAGCAGCCATCATATGGGCGGGAGTACCTACGAGCAGTACTTC. This gives the protein CASSHHMGGSTYEQYF.

The chain employs TRBV7-8 and TRBJ2-7; TRBD2 agrees at 14 bases. CDR3 length: 15 residues. Trimming removed 5 bases from V and 6 bases from J; junction bases left unmatched: 6. Germline V gene lookup returns CDR1 SGHVS and CDR2 FQNEAQ. DNA of the CDR3: TGTGCCAGCAGCACCGAGACTAGCGGGAGGGTCGAGCAGTACTTC. It translates to CASSTETSGRVEQYF.

The rearrangement links TRBV5-1 to TRBJ1-1; no definite D call. The CDR3 contains 13 residues. Between the trimmed V and J ends, which lost 7 bases and 1 base, there was a span of 11 bases. The germline V gene encodes CDR1 SGHRS and CDR2 YFSETQ. Written as DNA, the CDR3 is TGCGCCAGCGAAGGACCGGCGAACACTGAAGCTTTCTTT. Amino acids: CASEGPANTEAFF.

Concerning this clone itself: Other DNA sequences in this specimen translate into the identical CDR3. The chain links TRBV9 to TRBJ2-7; TRBD1 matches 9 bases. The CDR3 totals 14 residues. The V segment lost 0 bases and the J segment 4 bases; nucleotides outside the gene matches: 2. CDR1 and CDR2 (germline): SGDLS, YYNGEE. Written as DNA, the CDR3 is TGTGCCAGCAGCGTAGGAGACAGGGGGTACGAGCAGTACTTC. It is translated as CASSVGDRGYEQYF. The full variable domain, completed using reference TRBV9 and TRBJ2-7, is DSGVTQTPKHLITATGQRVTLRCSPRSGDLSVYWYQQSLDQGLQFLIQYYNGEERAKGNILERFSAQQFPDLHSELNLSSLELGDSALYFCASSVGDRGYEQYFGPGTRLTVT.

A remark on this clone: This same CDR3 is encoded by further DNA sequences in the sample. The chain is built from TRBV18 and TRBJ1-1; D remains unclear. CDR1 and CDR2 from the germline V gene are KGHSH and LQKENI. Trimming stripped 0 bases from V and 0 bases from J, with 8 bases between. The CDR3 sequence is 15 residues long. CDR3 DNA: TGTGCCAGCTCACCACCCGGACGGGTGAACACTGAAGCTTTCTTT. Translation gives CASSPPGRVNTEAFF.

Here the CDR3 reads CASSLRPGSNQPQHF. The CDR3 DNA reads as TGCGCCAGCAGCTTACGACCGGGAAGCAATCAGCCCCAGCATTTT. The chain has TRBV5-1 and TRBJ1-5; unclear D gene. CDR1 and CDR2 from the germline V gene are SGHRS and YFSETQ. The length of the CDR3 is 15 residues. V was pared by 2 bases and J by 1 base, with 10 bases between.

In DNA, the CDR3 is TGTGCCAGCAGCTTAGGGGCGGTCTATGGCTACACCTTC. Translating gives CASSLGAVYGYTF. This chain uses TRBV7-8 with TRBJ1-2; D unclear. The germline V and J ends were trimmed by 1 base and 4 bases, with 7 bases remaining between them. The CDR3 is 13 residues long. In germline, CDR1 is SGHVS, CDR2 FQNEAQ.

This sequence joins TRBV11-3 and TRBJ2-5; 14 bases agree with TRBD2. The J segment lost 3 bases and the V segment lost 5 bases, leaving 8 bases of the junction unmatched. Germline assignment: CDR1 SGHNT and CDR2 YENEEA. The CDR3 runs 17 residues. The chain's CDR3 is CASSLGTSGREEETQYF. Written as DNA, the CDR3 is TGTGCCAGCAGCCTCGGGACTAGCGGGAGAGAAGAAGAGACCCAGTACTTC.

The chain recombines TRBV15 with TRBJ1-2, with no clear D. With 0 bases removed from V and 4 bases from J, the gap between germline ends came to 9 bases. The CDR3 length is 14 residues. CDR1 and CDR2 from the germline V gene are LNHNV and YYDKDF (reference sequence). The CDR3 sequence is CATSRDAGLYGYTF. In DNA, the CDR3 is TGTGCCACCAGCAGAGATGCGGGTCTCTATGGCTACACCTTC. The complete variable domain, with remaining parts taken from reference TRBV15 and TRBJ1-2, reads DAMVIQNPRYQVTQFGKPVTLSCSQTLNHNVMYWYQQKSSQAPKLLFHYYDKDFNNEADTPDNFQSRRPNTSFCFLDIRSPGLGDTAMYLCATSRDAGLYGYTFGSGTRLTVV.

The V and J genes are TRBV5-6 and TRBJ2-1; D is undetermined. Germline CDR1 and CDR2: SGHDT and YYEEEE. The V end was cut by 4 bases, the J end by 9 bases, with 14 bases between. The CDR3 spans 13 residues. CDR3 in amino acids: CASSLSRMGEQFF. DNA for the CDR3: TGTGCCAGCAGCCTATCTAGGATGGGTGAGCAGTTCTTC.

V and J are TRBV7-2 and TRBJ1-2; possible D gene TRBD1, 6 bases. V dropped 1 base and J dropped 4 bases, with 10 bases sitting between them. Germline V gene lookup returns CDR1 SGHTA and CDR2 FQGNSA. The CDR3 consists of 14 residues. This chain's CDR3 is CASSLEGGPYGYTF. Here the CDR3 DNA reads TGTGCCAGCAGCTTAGAAGGGGGGCCCTATGGCTACACCTTC.

The J gene is TRBJ1-2, the V gene TRBV25-1; 11 bases are shared with TRBD1. The germline CDR1 and CDR2 sequences are MGHDK and SYGVNS. This CDR3 is 12 amino acids long. V lost 1 base, J lost 12 bases, and 1 base stayed unmatched. The CDR3 sequence is CASSELDRGHTF. CDR3 bases: TGTGCCAGCAGTGAATTGGACAGGGGGCACACCTTC.

V gene TRBV6-5 combines with J gene TRBJ1-2; TRBD1 might be the D (5 bases). V lost 8 bases to trimming and J lost 2 bases, with 18 bases between them. This CDR3 is 15 amino acids long. The germline gives CDR1 MNHEY, CDR2 SVGAGI. CDR3 sequence: CASLPGGDSNYGYTF. The CDR3 DNA sequence: TGTGCCAGCCTTCCGGGGGGGGATTCAAACTATGGCTACACCTTC.

This rearrangement joins TRBV7-2 to TRBJ1-2; TRBD1 might be the D (5 bases). CDR1 and CDR2 from the germline V gene are SGHTA and FQGNSA. V was cut by 1 base and J by 4 bases, with 13 bases left in between. This CDR3 contains 15 residues. This CDR3 is CASSLGGDGGYGYTF. The CDR3 region has the DNA TGTGCCAGCAGCTTAGGGGGCGACGGCGGCTATGGCTACACCTTC.

The CDR3 coding sequence is TGTGCCAGCACCCCGGGACGGAGCGTCGTCGATACGCAGTATTTT. It specifies CASTPGRSVVDTQYF. The chain combines TRBV28 with TRBJ2-3, with D perhaps TRBD1 or TRBD2 (5 bases each). The germline CDR1 and CDR2 sequences are MDHEN and SYDVKM. V shed 7 bases and J shed 6 bases, with 20 bases lying between them. This CDR3 has 15 residues.

V is TRBV5-4 and J is TRBJ2-7, with 7 positions matching TRBD2. With 3 bases clipped from V and 5 bases from J, the junction kept 5 bases outside the gene matches. This CDR3 is built from 13 residues. Germline V gene lookup returns CDR1 SGHNT and CDR2 YYREEE (reference sequence). In DNA form, the CDR3 reads TGTGCCAGCAGCTCCGGCGGGAGCGACGAGCAGTACTTC. It translates to CASSSGGSDEQYF.

The chain combines TRBV6-1 with TRBJ2-4; the match to TRBD2 covers 13 bases. This CDR3 has 15 amino acids. The germline CDR1 and CDR2 sequences are MNHNS and SASEGT. The ends lost 3 bases at V and 7 bases at J; junction bases unmatched: 3. CDR3 bases: TGTGCCAGCAGTGATGGACTAGCGGGAGAGAACATTCAGTACTTC. Amino acids: CASSDGLAGENIQYF.

The chain combines TRBV6-5 with TRBJ2-1; no firm D call. The CDR3 extends over 13 amino acids. Germline CDR1 reads MNHEY; CDR2 reads SVGAGI. V was cut by 6 bases and J by 10 bases, with 16 bases left in between. CDR3 loop: CASRTLVTREQFF. CDR3 sequence (DNA): TGTGCCAGCAGAACCCTAGTGACGAGGGAGCAGTTCTTC.

V usage is TRBV19 and J usage is TRBJ1-5; no clear D. Trimming removed 1 base from V and 7 bases from J, with 14 bases in between. The CDR3 covers 15 residues. Germline assignment: CDR1 LNHDA and CDR2 SQIVND (reference sequence). CDR3 DNA: TGTGCCAGTAGTATAGGAGTCGGGCGCTCCCAGCCCCAGCATTTT. Translation gives CASSIGVGRSQPQHF.

The CDR3 loop reads CASSPGQGSAGELFF. CDR3 DNA: TGCGCCAGCAGCCCGGGACAGGGTTCGGCCGGGGAGCTGTTTTTT. The chain links TRBV5-1 to TRBJ2-2, with TRBD1 matching over 9 bases. CDR3 length: 15 residues. V lost 4 bases to trimming and J lost 6 bases; unmatched junction nucleotides: 7. The germline CDR1 and CDR2 sequences are SGHRS and YFSETQ.

In regard to this clone: In the same sample, other DNA sequences code for this CDR3. In nucleotides, the CDR3 is TGTGCCAGCAGTTCTGGGTTCTACGAGCAGTACTTC. Residues: CASSSGFYEQYF. The chain uses TRBV28 and TRBJ2-7; D remains ambiguous. The CDR3 runs to 12 residues. With 4 bases removed from V and 3 bases from J, the gap between germline ends came to 7 bases. CDR1 is MDHEN and CDR2 is SYDVKM in the germline V gene.

The V call is TRBV29-1, the J call TRBJ1-5; D gene ambiguous. The V end lost 5 bases, the J end lost 0 bases, and 8 bases lay between the germline ends. This CDR3 has 13 amino acids. Looked up from germline, CDR1 is SQVTM and CDR2 is ANQGSEA. DNA of the CDR3: TGCAGCGTTCGGACGTCTAGCAATCAGCCCCAGCATTTT. Translating it yields CSVRTSSNQPQHF.

The rearrangement joins TRBV30 to TRBJ2-6; a weak D match, TRBD1 (5 bases). Germline lookup yields CDR1 GTSNPN and CDR2 SVGIG (reference sequence). The CDR3 sequence is 14 residues long. V was shortened by 8 bases and J by 5 bases, with 16 bases between the two germline ends. As DNA, the CDR3 is TGTGCCGGCATACAGGAGAAATGGGCCAACGTCCTGACTTTC. This codes for CAGIQEKWANVLTF.

The chain employs TRBV6-5 and TRBJ2-7; D is unresolved. Trimming stripped 4 bases from V and 3 bases from J, with 4 bases between. Germline-derived CDR1 and CDR2 are MNHEY and SVGAGI. The CDR3 is made up of 11 amino acids. The CDR3 DNA follows: TGTGCCAGCAGTTTTGGCTACGAGCAGTACTTC. It specifies CASSFGYEQYF.

The J gene is TRBJ2-7, the V gene TRBV15; 7 positions match TRBD2. CDR3 size: 15 residues. V trimming: 0 bases; J trimming: 5 bases; junction bases outside the gene matches: 7. Germline V gene sequence: CDR1 LNHNV, CDR2 YYDKDF (reference sequence). The CDR3 DNA sequence: TGTGCCACCAGCAGAGATCGCGGGAGTCCCCACGAGCAGTACTTC. Translated: CATSRDRGSPHEQYF.

The J gene is TRBJ2-7, the V gene TRBV2, with TRBD2 matching over 12 bases. Germline trimming cut 4 bases from V and 7 bases from J; bases unmatched to any gene: 5. CDR3 length equals 14 residues. Germline CDR1 and CDR2: SNHLY and FYNNEI. In DNA form, the CDR3 reads TGTGCCAGCAGTGGACTAGCGGGAGTATGGGAGCAGTACTTC. Encoded protein: CASSGLAGVWEQYF.

The rearrangement joins TRBV15 to TRBJ1-4, with 7 bases matching TRBD1. Germline V lookup: CDR1 LNHNV, CDR2 YYDKDF (reference sequence). The CDR3 runs to 16 residues. V trimming: 4 bases; J trimming: 8 bases; junction bases outside the gene matches: 13. The CDR3 DNA follows: TGTGCCACCAGCACCTCACCGGACAGGATGTTCGAAAAACTGTTTTTT. Its translation is CATSTSPDRMFEKLFF.